This T cell receptor beta chain is drawn from a study of shared clonotypes between healthy human individuals (dated by TCRdb to the early 2020s). Regarding the research as a whole: A few men and two women, aged 18 to 49 years, made up the cohort. The study deeply sequenced blood TCR repertoires of several healthy adults to estimate repertoire size and the extent of clonotype sharing between individuals. Libraries were prepared and TCR repertoires were sequenced by different laboratories using diverse techniques, in order to increase sequencing depth and limit assay-specific biases. Each donor's leukapheresis produced roughly between roughly 0.94 and 9.5 billion PBMCs.

Using the deep immunoSEQ assay, multiplex PCR amplified TCR CDR3 regions from genomic DNA. Genomic DNA extracted from each cell subset was distributed evenly over all wells of several immunoSEQ 96-well plates, and each plate served as one replicate. For unsorted PBMC, roughly 330 ng genomic DNA, equal to approximately 30,000 T cell genomes, was loaded into each replicate PCR. Unsorted PBMC genomic DNA was sequenced across ten immunoSEQ deep assay plates. The purified libraries were quantified using a Qubit 3.0 fluorometer, sized with a Bioanalyzer 2100, and then quantified again using the KAPA Library Quantification kit. Every immunoSEQ 96-well plate was sequenced on a dedicated single-read 150-cycle Illumina NextSeq 550 flow cell. As for how the authors treated the data: Because only junctional sequences without quality scores were contained in the immunoSEQ output, filtering matching that applied to full-length reads could not be performed. To assign V/J genes and CDR3, sequences were annotated against IMGT germline references using PyIR, a Python wrapper for IgBLAST v1.9. Any read was removed if the V/J assignment was weak (E-value above 1e-6), the CDR3 was missing, or the read contained stop codons, out-of-frame junctions, or ambiguous translated residues. A V3J clonotype was defined by an identical inferred V gene, J gene, and CDR3 amino acid sequence. The percentage overlap between two repertoires was calculated by dividing the number of shared unique clonotypes by the size of the smaller repertoire. Three approaches were used to assess repertoire richness: RTK rarefaction, the Chao1 estimator, and Recon v2.1 estimates of unobserved clonotypes. TCRdb stores this immuneACCESS table with in-frame sequences only. Part of the clones is absent; in the studies checked, under half of the shortfall reflects unresolved V genes, and no reason is known for the rest. The DNA was the basis for D and trimming; V, J and clone size are from that table. In this sample the table shows some 530,000 clones, around 73% of which occur a single time. The ten largest clones take up 9.5% to 15% of the sample.

Healthy HIV-negative adults with no recently reported acute infections or vaccinations were included as donors. Every donor was a Caucasian adult residing in Nashville, Tennessee, USA. For unsorted samples, about 90 million PBMCs were counted, and genomic DNA was extracted using the QIAamp DNA Blood Mini kit. Blood was collected by leukapheresis, and PBMCs were isolated by Ficoll-Histopaque density gradient centrifugation and then cryopreserved in liquid nitrogen vapor phase. As concerns this clone: The target of this receptor is not known. No base quality values were provided; no much bigger clone lies one nucleotide off.

Points the paper makes about the study in general: Because the study included only a small number of donors, the genetic and exposure-history diversity represented was limited. Pairwise subsampling indicated that sequencing depth was expected to affect the degree of clonotype sharing among donors. Sampling was restricted to blood, and TCR repertoires in tissues likely differ from the TCR repertoires found in blood.

The CDR3 sequence holds 16 residues, the cysteine and phenylalanine included. Only the CDR3 region is kept as DNA, spanning 48 bases read in frame from base 1. Sequences SNHLY (CDR1) and FYNNEI (CDR2) are obtained from the germline V gene. Trimming at the junction amounts to 4 bases on V and 3 bases on J, and the germline ends lie 18 bases apart. Specimen: PBMCs. This receptor chain uses TRBV2 and TRBJ2-5, with no confident D gene call. The clonotype originates from a middle-aged woman in good health. Some clones in this sample may be carry-over from other donors' samples. For the CDR3, the sequence is CASSVPRGSLEETQYF. The DNA reads as follows: TGTGCCAGCAGTGTACCCCGTGGCAGCCTCGAAGAGACCCAGTACTTC.